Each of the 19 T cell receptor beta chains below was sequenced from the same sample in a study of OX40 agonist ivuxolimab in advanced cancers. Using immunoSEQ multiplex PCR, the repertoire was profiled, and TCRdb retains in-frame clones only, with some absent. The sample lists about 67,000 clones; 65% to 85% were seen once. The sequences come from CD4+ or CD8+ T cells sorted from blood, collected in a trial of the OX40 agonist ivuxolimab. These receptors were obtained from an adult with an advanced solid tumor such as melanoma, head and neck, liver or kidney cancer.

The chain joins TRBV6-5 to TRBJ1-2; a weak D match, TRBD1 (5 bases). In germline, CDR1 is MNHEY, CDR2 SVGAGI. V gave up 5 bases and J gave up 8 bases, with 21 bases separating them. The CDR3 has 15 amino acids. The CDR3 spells CASSRTTRDSRGYTF. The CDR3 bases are TGTGCCAGCAGTCGTACTACCCGGGACTCGAGAGGCTACACCTTC.

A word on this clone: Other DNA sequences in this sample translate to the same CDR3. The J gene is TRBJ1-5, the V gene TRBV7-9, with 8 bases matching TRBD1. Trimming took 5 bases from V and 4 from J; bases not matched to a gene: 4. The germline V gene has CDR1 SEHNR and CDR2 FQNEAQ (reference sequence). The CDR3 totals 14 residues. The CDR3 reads CASSPTGDNQPQHF. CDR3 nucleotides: TGTGCCAGCAGCCCGACAGGGGATAATCAGCCCCAGCATTTT. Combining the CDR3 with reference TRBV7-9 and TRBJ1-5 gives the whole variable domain DTGVSQNPRHKITKRGQNVTFRCDPISEHNRLYWYRQTLGQGPEFLTYFQNEAQLEKSRLLSDRFSAERPKGSFSTLEIQRTEQGDSAMYLCASSPTGDNQPQHFGDGTRLSIL.

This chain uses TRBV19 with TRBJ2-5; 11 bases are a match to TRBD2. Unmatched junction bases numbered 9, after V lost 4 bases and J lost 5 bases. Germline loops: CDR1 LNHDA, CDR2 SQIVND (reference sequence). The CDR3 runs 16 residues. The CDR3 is CASSRRVAGGMETQYF. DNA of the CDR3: TGTGCCAGTAGTAGGCGGGTAGCGGGGGGGATGGAGACCCAGTACTTC.

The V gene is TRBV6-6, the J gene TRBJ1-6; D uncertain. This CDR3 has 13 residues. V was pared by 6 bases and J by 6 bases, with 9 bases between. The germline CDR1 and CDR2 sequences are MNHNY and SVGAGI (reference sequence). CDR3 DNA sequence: TGTGCCAGCAGCCGGGATCTTAATTCACCCCTCCACTTT. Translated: CASSRDLNSPLHF.

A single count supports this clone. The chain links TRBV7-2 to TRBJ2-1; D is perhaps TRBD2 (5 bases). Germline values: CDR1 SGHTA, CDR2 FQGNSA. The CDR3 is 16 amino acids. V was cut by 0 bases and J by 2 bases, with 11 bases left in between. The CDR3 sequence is CASSLARGFAYNEQFF. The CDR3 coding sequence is TGTGCCAGCAGCTTAGCACGGGGATTCGCCTACAATGAGCAGTTCTTC.

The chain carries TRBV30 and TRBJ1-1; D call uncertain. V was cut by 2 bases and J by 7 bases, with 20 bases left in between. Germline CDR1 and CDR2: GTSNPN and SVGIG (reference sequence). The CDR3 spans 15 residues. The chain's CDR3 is CAWSPTGRGSGEAFF. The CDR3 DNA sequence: TGTGCCTGGAGTCCGACCGGCCGGGGTAGCGGTGAAGCTTTCTTT.

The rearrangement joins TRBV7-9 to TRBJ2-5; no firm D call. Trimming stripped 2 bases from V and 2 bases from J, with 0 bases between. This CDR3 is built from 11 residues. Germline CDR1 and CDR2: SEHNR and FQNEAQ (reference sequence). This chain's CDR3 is CASSLQETQYF. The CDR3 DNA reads TGTGCCAGCAGCTTACAAGAGACCCAGTACTTC.

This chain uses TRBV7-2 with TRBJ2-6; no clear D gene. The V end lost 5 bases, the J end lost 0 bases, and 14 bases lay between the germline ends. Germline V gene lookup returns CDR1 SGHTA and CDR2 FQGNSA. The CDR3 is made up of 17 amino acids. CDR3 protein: CASSREAQVSGANVLTF. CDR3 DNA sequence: TGTGCCAGCAGCCGAGAAGCCCAGGTCTCTGGGGCCAACGTCCTGACTTTC.

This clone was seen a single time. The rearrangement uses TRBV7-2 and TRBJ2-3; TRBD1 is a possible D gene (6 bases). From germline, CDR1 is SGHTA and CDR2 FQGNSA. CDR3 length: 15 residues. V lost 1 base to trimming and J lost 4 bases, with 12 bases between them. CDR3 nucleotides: TGTGCCAGCAGCTTAGTAGGGGGATGGTCAGATACGCAGTATTTT. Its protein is CASSLVGGWSDTQYF.

The CDR3 here is CARTPVEHTGNPYNEQFF. CDR3 in DNA: TGTGCCAGGACTCCAGTGGAACACACAGGGAACCCCTACAATGAGCAGTTCTTC. The chain carries TRBV6-4 and TRBJ2-1; tentatively, D is TRBD1 (6 bases). The germline V gene has CDR1 MRHNA and CDR2 SNTAGT. Trimming left V 9 bases short and J 2 bases short, with 26 bases between. CDR3 length equals 18 residues.

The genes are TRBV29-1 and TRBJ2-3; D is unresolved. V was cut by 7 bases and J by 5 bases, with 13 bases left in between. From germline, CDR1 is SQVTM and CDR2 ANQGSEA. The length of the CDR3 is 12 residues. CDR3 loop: CSALIGVDTQYF. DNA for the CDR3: TGCAGCGCCCTCATTGGGGTAGATACGCAGTATTTT.

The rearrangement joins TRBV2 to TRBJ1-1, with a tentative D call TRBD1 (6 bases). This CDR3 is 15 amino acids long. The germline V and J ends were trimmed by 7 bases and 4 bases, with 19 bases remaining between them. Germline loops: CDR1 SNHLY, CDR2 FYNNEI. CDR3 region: CASTFSPGAGTEAFF. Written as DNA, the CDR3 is TGTGCCAGCACCTTCAGCCCGGGGGCTGGCACTGAAGCTTTCTTT.

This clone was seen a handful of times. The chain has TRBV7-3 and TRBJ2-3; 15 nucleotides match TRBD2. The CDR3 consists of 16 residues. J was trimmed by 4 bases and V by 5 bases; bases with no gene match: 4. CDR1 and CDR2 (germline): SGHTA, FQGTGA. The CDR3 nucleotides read TGTGCCAGCAGCCGGGGACTAGCGGGAGGCCCAGATACGCAGTATTTT. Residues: CASSRGLAGGPDTQYF.

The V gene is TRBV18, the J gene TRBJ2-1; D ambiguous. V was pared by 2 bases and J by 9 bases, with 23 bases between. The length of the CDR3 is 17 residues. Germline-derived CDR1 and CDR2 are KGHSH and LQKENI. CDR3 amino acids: CASSPMKSVQVPAEQFF. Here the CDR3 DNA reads TGTGCCAGCTCACCAATGAAGTCAGTTCAGGTACCGGCTGAGCAGTTCTTC. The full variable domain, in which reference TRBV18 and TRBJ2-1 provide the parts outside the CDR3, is NAGVMQNPRHLVRRRGQEARLRCSPMKGHSHVYWYRQLPEEGLKFMVYLQKENIIDESGMPKERFSAEFPKEGPSILRIQQVVRGDSAAYFCASSPMKSVQVPAEQFFGPGTRLTVL.

The CDR3 is CASSPGLAGGGLYNEQFF. The CDR3 DNA is TGCGCCAGCAGCCCGGGACTAGCGGGAGGGGGTTTATACAATGAGCAGTTCTTC. This chain links TRBV4-3 with TRBJ2-1; 16 bases fit TRBD2. The germline gives CDR1 LGHNA, CDR2 YSLEER. V was clipped by 4 bases and J by 4 bases; unmatched bases: 7. This CDR3 spans 18 amino acids.

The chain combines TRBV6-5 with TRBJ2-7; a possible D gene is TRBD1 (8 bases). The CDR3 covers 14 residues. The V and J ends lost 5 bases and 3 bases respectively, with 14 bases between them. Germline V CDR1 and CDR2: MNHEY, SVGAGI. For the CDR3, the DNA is TGTGCCAGCAGTCGACAGGGGAGGGACTACGAGCAGTACGTC. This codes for CASSRQGRDYEQYV.

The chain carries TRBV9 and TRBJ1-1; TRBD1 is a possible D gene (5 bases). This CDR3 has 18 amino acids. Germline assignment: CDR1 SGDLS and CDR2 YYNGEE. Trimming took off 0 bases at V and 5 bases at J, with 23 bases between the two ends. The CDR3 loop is CASSVGISGGSDSTEAFF. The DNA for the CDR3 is TGTGCCAGCAGCGTAGGCATTAGTGGGGGGAGCGATTCAACTGAAGCTTTCTTT.

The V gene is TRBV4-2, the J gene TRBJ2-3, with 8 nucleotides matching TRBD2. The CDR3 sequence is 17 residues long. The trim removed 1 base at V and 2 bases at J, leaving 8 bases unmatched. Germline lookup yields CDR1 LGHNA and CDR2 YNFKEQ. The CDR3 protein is CASSQVFSGGTTDTQYF. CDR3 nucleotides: TGTGCCAGCAGCCAAGTGTTCTCGGGGGGGACCACAGATACGCAGTATTTT.

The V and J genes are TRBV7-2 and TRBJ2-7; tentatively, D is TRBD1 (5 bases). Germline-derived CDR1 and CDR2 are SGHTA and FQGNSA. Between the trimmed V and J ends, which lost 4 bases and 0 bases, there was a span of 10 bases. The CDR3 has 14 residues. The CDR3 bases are TGTGCCAGCAGCTGGACACCAGGCTCCTACGAGCAGTACTTC. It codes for CASSWTPGSYEQYF.